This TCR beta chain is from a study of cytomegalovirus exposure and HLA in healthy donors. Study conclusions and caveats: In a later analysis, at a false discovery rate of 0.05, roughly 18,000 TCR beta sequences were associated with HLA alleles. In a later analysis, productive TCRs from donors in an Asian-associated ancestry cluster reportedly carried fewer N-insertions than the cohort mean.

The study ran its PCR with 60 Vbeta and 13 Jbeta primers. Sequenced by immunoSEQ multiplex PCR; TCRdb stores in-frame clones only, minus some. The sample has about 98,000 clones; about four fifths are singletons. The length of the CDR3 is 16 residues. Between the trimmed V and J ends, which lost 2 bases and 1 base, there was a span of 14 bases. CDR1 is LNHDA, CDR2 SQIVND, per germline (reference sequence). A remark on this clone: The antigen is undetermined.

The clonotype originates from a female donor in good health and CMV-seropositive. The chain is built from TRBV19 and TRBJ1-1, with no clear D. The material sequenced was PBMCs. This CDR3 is CASSITFTVKNTEAFF. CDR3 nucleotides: TGTGCCAGTAGTATAACGTTTACAGTGAAGAACACTGAAGCTTTCTTT.